The source of this TCR beta chain is a study of shared clonotypes between healthy human individuals. All donors were Caucasian adults living in Nashville, Tennessee. The trim removed 8 bases at V and 1 base at J, leaving 7 bases unmatched. The CDR3 sequence is 14 residues long. Germline V gives CDR1 MNHEY, CDR2 SVGAGI. This clone is a singleton in its sample. Profiled with immunoSEQ multiplex PCR; TCRdb holds only in-frame clones, not every one. The sample lists roughly 450,000 clones; less than 85% were seen once. The J gene is TRBJ1-2, the V gene TRBV6-5, with 7 bases identical to TRBD1. The sequence was obtained from a woman aged 40-49 years in good health. Some clones in this sample may be carry-over from other donors' samples. Specimen: PBMCs. DNA of the CDR3: TGTGCCAGCGTCCGGGACAGAATTAACTATGGCTACACCTTC. Translated: CASVRDRINYGYTF.